The T cell receptor (beta chain) under discussion was sequenced for a study of CD8+CD57+ T cells in acquired aplastic anemia. Findings and caveats of the study: Patients and controls had in common twenty-nine CD8+ CDR3 sequences. With respect to CD8+ Simpson's diversity, patients and controls did not differ significantly.

Previously, flow cytometry had revealed CD8+CD57+ cell expansion in the patients chosen for sequencing. The CDR3 extends over 14 amino acids. V lost 3 bases and J 1 base, leaving 10 bases between the germline ends. CDR1 and CDR2 (germline): SNHLY, FYNNEI. Genomic DNA constituted the template upon which TCR beta VDJ and CDR3 profiling was performed. TCRdb itself ran the reads through MiXCR, one entry per CDR3 protein. The data contain about 200,000 distinct CDR3 sequences, more than 55% of them singletons. Of note for this clonotype: Its antigen is undetermined.

This clonotype was obtained from a human donor with aplastic anemia. The sample was sorted CD4+, CD8+, or CD8+CD57+ T cells (not recorded which) from PBMCs. The V and J genes are TRBV2 and TRBJ2-7; perhaps TRBD2 as D (5 bases). The CDR3 DNA sequence: TGTGCCAGCAGTGAGGGAGTAGGGTCCTACGAGCAGTACTTC. As protein: CASSEGVGSYEQYF.